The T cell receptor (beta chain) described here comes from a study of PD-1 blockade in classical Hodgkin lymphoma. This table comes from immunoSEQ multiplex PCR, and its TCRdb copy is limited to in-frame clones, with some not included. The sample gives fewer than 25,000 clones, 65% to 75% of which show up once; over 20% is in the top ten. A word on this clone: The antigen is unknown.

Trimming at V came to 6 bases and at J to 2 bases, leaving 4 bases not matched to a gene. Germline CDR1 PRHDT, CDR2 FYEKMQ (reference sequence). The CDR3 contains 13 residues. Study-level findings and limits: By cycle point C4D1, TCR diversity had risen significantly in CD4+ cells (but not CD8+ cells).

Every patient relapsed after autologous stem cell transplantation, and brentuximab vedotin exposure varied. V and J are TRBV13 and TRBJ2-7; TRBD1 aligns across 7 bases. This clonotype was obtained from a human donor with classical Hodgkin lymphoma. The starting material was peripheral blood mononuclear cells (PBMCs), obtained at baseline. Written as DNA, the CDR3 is TGTGCCAGCAGTTACGGACAGGCCTACGAGCAGTACTTC. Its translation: CASSYGQAYEQYF.